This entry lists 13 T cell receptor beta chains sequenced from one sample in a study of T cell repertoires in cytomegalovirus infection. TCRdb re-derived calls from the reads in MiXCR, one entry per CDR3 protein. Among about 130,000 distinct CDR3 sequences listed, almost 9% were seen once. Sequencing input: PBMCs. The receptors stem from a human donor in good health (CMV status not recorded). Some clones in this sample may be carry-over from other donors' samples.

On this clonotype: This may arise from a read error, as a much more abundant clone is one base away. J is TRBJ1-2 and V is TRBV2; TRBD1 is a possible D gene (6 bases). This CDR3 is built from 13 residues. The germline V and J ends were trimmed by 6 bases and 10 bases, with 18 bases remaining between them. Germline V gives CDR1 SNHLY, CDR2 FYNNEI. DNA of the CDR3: TGTGCCAGCAGATTCGGGACATCGGATGACTACACCTTC. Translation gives CASRFGTSDDYTF.

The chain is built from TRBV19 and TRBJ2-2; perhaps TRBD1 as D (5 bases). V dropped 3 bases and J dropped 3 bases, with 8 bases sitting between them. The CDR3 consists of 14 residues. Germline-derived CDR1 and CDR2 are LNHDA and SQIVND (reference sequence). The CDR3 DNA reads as TGTGCCAGTAGTATTTGGGGCGACACCGGGGAGCTGTTTTTT. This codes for CASSIWGDTGELFF.

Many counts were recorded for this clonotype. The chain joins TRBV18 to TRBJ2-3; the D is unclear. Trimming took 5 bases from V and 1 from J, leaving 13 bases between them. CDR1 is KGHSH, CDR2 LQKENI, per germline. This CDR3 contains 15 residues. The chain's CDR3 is CASSAVPRGTDTQYF. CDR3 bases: TGTGCCAGCTCAGCGGTACCTCGGGGCACAGATACGCAGTATTTT. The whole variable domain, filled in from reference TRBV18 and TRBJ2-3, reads NAGVMQNPRHLVRRRGQEARLRCSPMKGHSHVYWYRQLPEEGLKFMVYLQKENIIDESGMPKERFSAEFPKEGPSILRIQQVVRGDSAAYFCASSAVPRGTDTQYFGPGTRLTVL.

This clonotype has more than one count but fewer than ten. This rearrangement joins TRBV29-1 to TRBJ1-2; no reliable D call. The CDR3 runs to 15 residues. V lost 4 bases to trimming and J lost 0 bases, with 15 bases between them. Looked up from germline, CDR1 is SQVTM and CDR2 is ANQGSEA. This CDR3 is CSVGEWQDANYGYTF. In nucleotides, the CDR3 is TGCAGCGTTGGGGAATGGCAGGATGCTAACTATGGCTACACCTTC.

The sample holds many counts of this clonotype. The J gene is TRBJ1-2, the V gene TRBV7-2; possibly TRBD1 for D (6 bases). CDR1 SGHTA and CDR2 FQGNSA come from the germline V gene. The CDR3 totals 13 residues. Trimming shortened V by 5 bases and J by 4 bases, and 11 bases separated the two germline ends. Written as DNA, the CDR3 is TGTGCCAGCAGCCCCGACAGGTTCTATGGCTACACCTTC. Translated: CASSPDRFYGYTF.

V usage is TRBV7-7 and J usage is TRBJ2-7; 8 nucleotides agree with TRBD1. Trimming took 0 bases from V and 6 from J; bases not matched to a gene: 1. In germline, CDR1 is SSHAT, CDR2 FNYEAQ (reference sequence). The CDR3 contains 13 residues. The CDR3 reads CASSLADRGEQYF. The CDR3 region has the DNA TGTGCCAGCAGCTTAGCTGACAGGGGCGAGCAGTACTTC.

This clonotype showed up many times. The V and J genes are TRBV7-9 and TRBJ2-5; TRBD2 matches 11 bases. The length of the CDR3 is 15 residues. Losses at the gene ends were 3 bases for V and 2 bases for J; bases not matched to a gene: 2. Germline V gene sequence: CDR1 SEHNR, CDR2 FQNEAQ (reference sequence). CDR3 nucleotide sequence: TGTGCCAGCAGCTTGACTAGCGGGGATCAAGAGACCCAGTACTTC. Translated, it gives CASSLTSGDQETQYF.

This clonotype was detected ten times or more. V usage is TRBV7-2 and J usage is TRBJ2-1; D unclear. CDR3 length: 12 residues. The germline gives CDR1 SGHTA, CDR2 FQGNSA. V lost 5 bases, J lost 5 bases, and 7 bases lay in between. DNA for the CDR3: TGTGCCAGCAGCCCGCCCCACAATGAGCAGTTCTTC. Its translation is CASSPPHNEQFF. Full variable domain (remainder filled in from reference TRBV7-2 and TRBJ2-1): GAGVSQSPSNKVTEKGKDVELRCDPISGHTALYWYRQSLGQGLEFLIYFQGNSAPDKSGLPSDRFSAERTGGSVSTLTIQRTQQEDSAVYLCASSPPHNEQFFGPGTRLTVL.

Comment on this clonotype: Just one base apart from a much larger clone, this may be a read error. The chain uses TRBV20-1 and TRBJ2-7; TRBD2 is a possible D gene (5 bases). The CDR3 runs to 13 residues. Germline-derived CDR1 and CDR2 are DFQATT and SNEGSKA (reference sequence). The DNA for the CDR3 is TGCAGTGATAGAGATTCCCTACGGGGCGAGCAGTACTTC. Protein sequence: CSDRDSLRGEQYF.

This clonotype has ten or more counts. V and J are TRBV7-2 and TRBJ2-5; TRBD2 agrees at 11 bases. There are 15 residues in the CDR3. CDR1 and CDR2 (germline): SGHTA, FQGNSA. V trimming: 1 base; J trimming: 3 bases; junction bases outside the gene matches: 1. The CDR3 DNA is TGTGCCAGCAGCTTAGAGACTAGCGGGAAAGAGACCCAGTACTTC. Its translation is CASSLETSGKETQYF.

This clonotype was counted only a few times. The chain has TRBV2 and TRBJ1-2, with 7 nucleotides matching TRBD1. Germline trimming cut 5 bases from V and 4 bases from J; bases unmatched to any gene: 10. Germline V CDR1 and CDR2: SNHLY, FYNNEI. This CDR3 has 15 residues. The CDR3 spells CASSRIGTAFYGYTF. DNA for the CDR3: TGTGCCAGCAGTCGAATCGGGACAGCATTCTATGGCTACACCTTC.

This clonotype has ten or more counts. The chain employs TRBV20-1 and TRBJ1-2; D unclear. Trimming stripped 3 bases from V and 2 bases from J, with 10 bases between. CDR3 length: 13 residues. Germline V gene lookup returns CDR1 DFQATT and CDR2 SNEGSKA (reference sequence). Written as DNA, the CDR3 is TGCAGTGCTAGTCCGGACGGGAACTATGGCTACACCTTC. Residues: CSASPDGNYGYTF.

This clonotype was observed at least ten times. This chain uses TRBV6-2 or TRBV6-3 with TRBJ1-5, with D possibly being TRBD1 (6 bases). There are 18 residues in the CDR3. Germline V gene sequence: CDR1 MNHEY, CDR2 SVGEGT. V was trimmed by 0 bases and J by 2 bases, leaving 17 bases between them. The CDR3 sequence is CASSYSRTGARGNQPQHF. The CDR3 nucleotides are TGTGCCAGCAGTTACTCGAGAACGGGGGCGCGTGGCAATCAGCCCCAGCATTTT.